The 4 T cell receptor beta chains in this list originate from one sample, sequenced in a study of T cell changes during pregnancy in multiple sclerosis. Some clones are missing from TCRdb's copy, which holds only in-frame ones; the method was immunoSEQ multiplex PCR. The sample yields about 59,000 clones, around 94% seen once. The sample here was CD8+ T cells from peripheral blood mononuclear cells, taken after pregnancy. These receptors came from a female donor with multiple sclerosis, enrolled in a pregnancy study.

The rearrangement links TRBV6-1 to TRBJ1-3; 7 nucleotides line up with TRBD1. V trimming: 1 base; J trimming: 1 base; junction bases outside the gene matches: 4. This CDR3 spans 16 amino acids. Looked up from germline, CDR1 is MNHNS and CDR2 is SASEGT. The CDR3 region has the DNA TGTGCCAGCAGTGAAGTGGGACAGCTTTCTGGAAACACCATATATTTT. This encodes CASSEVGQLSGNTIYF.

This rearrangement joins TRBV13 to TRBJ1-3; 11 nucleotides align to TRBD1. Trimming took 8 bases from V and 0 from J; bases not matched to a gene: 6. CDR3 length equals 16 residues. Germline loops: CDR1 PRHDT, CDR2 FYEKMQ (reference sequence). CDR3 loop: CASWTGGPGSGNTIYF. The DNA for the CDR3 is TGTGCCAGCTGGACAGGGGGCCCAGGCTCTGGAAACACCATATATTTT.

The chain joins TRBV19 to TRBJ2-7, with a weak D call TRBD1 (5 bases). This CDR3 region has 13 residues. The germline CDR1 and CDR2 sequences are LNHDA and SQIVND (reference sequence). Trimming removed 5 bases from V and 0 bases from J, with 8 bases in between. CDR3 DNA: TGTGCCAGTAGTCAGGGAAGCTCCTACGAGCAGTACTTC. Translated, it gives CASSQGSSYEQYF.

This chain links TRBV27 with TRBJ1-4, with D tentatively TRBD1 (5 bases). In germline, CDR1 is MNHEY, CDR2 SMNVEV (reference sequence). The CDR3 length is 15 residues. V lost 2 bases and J lost 4, with 11 bases in between. In DNA form, the CDR3 reads TGTGCCAGCAGTTTACAGGGTCCCTATAATGAAAAACTGTTTTTT. Amino acid sequence: CASSLQGPYNEKLFF.